These 6 T cell receptor beta chains were all obtained from the same sample, sequenced in a study of blood T cell repertoires in COVID-19. The method was immunoSEQ multiplex PCR; TCRdb's version includes in-frame clones alone and lacks a portion of them. The sample yields 55,000 to 75,000 clones, 70% to 85% seen once. Sequencing used peripheral blood. These receptors originate from a man older than 75 with active COVID-19.

The CDR3 DNA sequence: TGTGCCAGCAGCTTTACAAGAAACTATGGCTACACCTTC. Protein product: CASSFTRNYGYTF. The rearrangement uses TRBV7-2 and TRBJ1-2; D call uncertain. CDR3 length: 13 amino acids. Trimming removed 3 bases from V and 2 bases from J, with 7 bases in between. Germline V gene data show CDR1 as SGHTA and CDR2 as FQGNSA.

This chain uses TRBV10-3 with TRBJ2-5; D not certain. Germline CDR1 reads ENHRY; CDR2 reads SYGVKD. The ends were cut back, 0 bases at V and 5 bases at J, with 10 bases in the middle. This CDR3 spans 14 amino acids. CDR3 DNA sequence: TGTGCCATCAGTGAGTCGAATGAGGAGGAGACCCAGTACTTC. This sequence encodes CAISESNEEETQYF.

In this sample, this clone turned up a few times. The J gene is TRBJ1-4, the V gene TRBV9; the D gene is possibly TRBD1 (6 bases). The CDR3 runs 16 residues. The V and J ends lost 0 bases and 3 bases respectively, with 12 bases between them. Germline-derived CDR1 and CDR2 are SGDLS and YYNGEE. The CDR3 reads CASSVATGQSNEKLFF. The CDR3 nucleotides read TGTGCCAGCAGCGTAGCTACAGGGCAGTCTAATGAAAAACTGTTTTTT.

The gene calls are TRBV28 and TRBJ2-1, with a possible D match to TRBD2 (6 bases). Trimming stripped 7 bases from V and 0 bases from J, with 16 bases between. The CDR3 extends over 16 amino acids. Germline lookup yields CDR1 MDHEN and CDR2 SYDVKM. The CDR3, as DNA: TGTGCCAGCATGGGATCTGCCGGGGGCTCCTACAATGAGCAGTTCTTC. It encodes CASMGSAGGSYNEQFF.

The CDR3 region has the DNA TGTGCCTGGAGTGCTCATGGACAGGCCCGGTTCTACACCTTC. As protein: CAWSAHGQARFYTF. V is TRBV30 and J is TRBJ1-2, with 7 positions matching TRBD1. The V segment lost 1 base and the J segment 10 bases; nucleotides outside the gene matches: 12. Germline assignment: CDR1 GTSNPN and CDR2 SVGIG (reference sequence). This CDR3 region has 14 residues.

This chain connects TRBV5-1 to TRBJ2-2; D is uncertain. V lost 4 bases to trimming and J lost 1 base, with 14 bases between them. CDR3 length equals 16 residues. The germline CDR1 and CDR2 sequences are SGHRS and YFSETQ. CDR3 coding DNA: TGCGCCAGCAGCGGAGCTTACCCCCTGAACACCGGGGAGCTGTTTTTT. This encodes CASSGAYPLNTGELFF.